Below are 2 T cell receptor beta chains sequenced from a single sample in a study of blood T cells in healthy people across ages. A J-beta primer mix and a sample-barcoded 5' primer were used in a second PCR of about 7 to 12 cycles. From the 5' RACE reads, TCRdb called clonotypes with MiXCR, one entry per CDR3 protein. In the table there are hundreds of thousands of distinct CDR3 sequences, around half of which are singletons. What was sequenced was blood. The origin of the receptors is a woman in her fifties or sixties in good health.

The rearrangement joins TRBV29-1 to TRBJ2-1; D is possibly TRBD1 (5 bases). CDR3 size: 10 residues. Germline V gene sequence: CDR1 SQVTM, CDR2 ANQGSEA. Trimming shortened V by 7 bases and J by 9 bases, and 10 bases separated the two germline ends. CDR3 nucleotide sequence: TGCAGCGGGGGCGTCAGTGAGCAGTTCTTC. It codes for CSGGVSEQFF.

The genes are TRBV7-3 and TRBJ2-3; 8 bases align to TRBD2. The germline V gene has CDR1 SGHTA and CDR2 FQGTGA. Trimming at V came to 5 bases and at J to 1 base, leaving 8 bases not matched to a gene. This CDR3 region has 16 residues. For the CDR3, the DNA is TGTGCCAGCAGCACAGGACTAGCCGCTGGCACAGATACGCAGTATTTT. Its protein product is CASSTGLAAGTDTQYF.